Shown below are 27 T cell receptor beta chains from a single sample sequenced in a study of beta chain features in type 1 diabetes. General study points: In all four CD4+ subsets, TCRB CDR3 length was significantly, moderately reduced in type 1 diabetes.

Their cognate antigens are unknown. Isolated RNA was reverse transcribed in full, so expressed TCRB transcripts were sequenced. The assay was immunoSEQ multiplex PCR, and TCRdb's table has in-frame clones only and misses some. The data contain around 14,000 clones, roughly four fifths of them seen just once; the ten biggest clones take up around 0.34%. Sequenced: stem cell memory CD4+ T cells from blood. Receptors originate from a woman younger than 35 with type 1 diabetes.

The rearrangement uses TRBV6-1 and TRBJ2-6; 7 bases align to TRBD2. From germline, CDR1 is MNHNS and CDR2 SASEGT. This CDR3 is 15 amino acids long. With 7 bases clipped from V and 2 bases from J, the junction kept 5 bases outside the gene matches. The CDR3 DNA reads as TGTGCCAGCATTGCGGGAGAAGCTGGGGCCAACGTCCTGACTTTC. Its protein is CASIAGEAGANVLTF.

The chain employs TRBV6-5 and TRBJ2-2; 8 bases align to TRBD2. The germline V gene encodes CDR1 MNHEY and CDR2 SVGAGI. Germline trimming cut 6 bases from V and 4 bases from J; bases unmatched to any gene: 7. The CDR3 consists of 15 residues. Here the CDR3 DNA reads TGTGCCAGCAGGAGAGCGGGAGAACGCACCGGGGAGCTGTTTTTT. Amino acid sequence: CASRRAGERTGELFF.

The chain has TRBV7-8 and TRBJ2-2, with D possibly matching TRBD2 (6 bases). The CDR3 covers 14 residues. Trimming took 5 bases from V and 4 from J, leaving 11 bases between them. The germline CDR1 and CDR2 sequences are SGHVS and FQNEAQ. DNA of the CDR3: TGTGCCAGCAGCCGCGGGGTAACCACCGGGGAGCTGTTTTTT. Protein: CASSRGVTTGELFF.

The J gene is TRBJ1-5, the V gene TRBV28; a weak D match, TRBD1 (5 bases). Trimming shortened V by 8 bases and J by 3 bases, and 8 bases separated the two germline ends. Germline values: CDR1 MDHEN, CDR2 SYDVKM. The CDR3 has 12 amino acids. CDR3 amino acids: CASRGTNQPQHF. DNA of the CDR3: TGTGCCAGCCGGGGGACCAATCAGCCCCAGCATTTT.

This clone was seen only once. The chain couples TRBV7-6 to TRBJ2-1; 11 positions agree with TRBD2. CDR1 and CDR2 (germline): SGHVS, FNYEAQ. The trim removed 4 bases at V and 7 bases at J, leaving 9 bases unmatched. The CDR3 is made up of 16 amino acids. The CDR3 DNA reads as TGTGCCAGCAGCTCACCTAGCGGGAGGTTAGTGAATGAGCAGTTCTTC. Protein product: CASSSPSGRLVNEQFF. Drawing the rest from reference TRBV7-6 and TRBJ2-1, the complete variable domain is GAGVSQSPRYKVTKRGQDVALRCDPISGHVSLYWYRQALGQGPEFLTYFNYEAQQDKSGLPNDRFSAERPEGSISTLTIQRTEQRDSAMYRCASSSPSGRLVNEQFFGPGTRLTVL.

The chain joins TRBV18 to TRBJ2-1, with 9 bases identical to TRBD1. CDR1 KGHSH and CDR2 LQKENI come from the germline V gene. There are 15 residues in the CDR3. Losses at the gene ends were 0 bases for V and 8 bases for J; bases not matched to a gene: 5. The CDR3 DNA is TGTGCCAGCTCACCACCGGGACAGGGAGGTTATGAGCAGTTCTTC. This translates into CASSPPGQGGYEQFF.

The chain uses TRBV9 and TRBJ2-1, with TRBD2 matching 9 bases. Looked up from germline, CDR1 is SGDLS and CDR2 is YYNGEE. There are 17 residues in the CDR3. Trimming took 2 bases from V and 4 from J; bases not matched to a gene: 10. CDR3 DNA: TGTGCCAGCAGCGTTGGTAGCGGGAGAGGAGGGTACAATGAGCAGTTCTTC. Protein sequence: CASSVGSGRGGYNEQFF.

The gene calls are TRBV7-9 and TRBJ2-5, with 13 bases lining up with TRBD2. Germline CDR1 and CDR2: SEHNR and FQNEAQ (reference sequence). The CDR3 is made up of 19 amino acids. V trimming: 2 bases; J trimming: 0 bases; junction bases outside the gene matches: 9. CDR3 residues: CASSLRGLAGLGHQETQYF. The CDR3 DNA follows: TGTGCCAGCAGCTTACGGGGACTAGCGGGACTAGGGCACCAAGAGACCCAGTACTTC.

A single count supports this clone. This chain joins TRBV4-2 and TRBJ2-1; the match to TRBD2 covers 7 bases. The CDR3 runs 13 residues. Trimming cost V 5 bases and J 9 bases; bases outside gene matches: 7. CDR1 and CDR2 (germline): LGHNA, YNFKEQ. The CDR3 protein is CASSRLGEGEQFF. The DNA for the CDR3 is TGTGCCAGCAGCAGACTAGGGGAGGGTGAGCAGTTCTTC.

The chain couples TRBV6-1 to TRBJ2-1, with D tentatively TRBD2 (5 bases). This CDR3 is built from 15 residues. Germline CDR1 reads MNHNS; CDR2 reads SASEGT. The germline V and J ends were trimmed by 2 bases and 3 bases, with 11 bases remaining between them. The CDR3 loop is CASSERDRNYNEQFF. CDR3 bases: TGTGCCAGCAGTGAACGGGATAGAAACTACAATGAGCAGTTCTTC.

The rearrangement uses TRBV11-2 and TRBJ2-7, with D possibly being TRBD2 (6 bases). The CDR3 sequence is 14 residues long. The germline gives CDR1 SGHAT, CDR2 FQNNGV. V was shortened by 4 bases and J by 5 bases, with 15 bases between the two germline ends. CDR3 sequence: CASSSGLTPNEQYF. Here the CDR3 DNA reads TGTGCCAGCAGCTCGGGACTTACTCCTAACGAGCAGTACTTC.

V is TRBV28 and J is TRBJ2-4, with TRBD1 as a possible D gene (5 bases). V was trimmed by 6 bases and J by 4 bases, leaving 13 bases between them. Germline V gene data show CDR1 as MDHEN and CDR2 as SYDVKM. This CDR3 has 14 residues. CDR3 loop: CASSPPAGKNIQYF. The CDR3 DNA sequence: TGTGCCAGCAGCCCCCCGGCAGGGAAAAACATTCAGTACTTC.

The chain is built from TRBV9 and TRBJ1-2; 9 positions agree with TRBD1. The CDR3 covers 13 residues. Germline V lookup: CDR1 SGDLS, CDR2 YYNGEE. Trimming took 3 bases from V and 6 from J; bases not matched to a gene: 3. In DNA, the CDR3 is TGTGCCAGCAGCGCCGGGACAGGGCATGGCTACACCTTC. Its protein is CASSAGTGHGYTF.

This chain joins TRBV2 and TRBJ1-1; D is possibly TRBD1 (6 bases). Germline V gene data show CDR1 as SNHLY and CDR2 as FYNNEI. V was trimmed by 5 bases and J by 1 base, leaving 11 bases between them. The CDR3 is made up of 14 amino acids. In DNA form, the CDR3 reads TGTGCCAGCAGTTACAGGACAGCGAACACTGAAGCTTTCTTT. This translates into CASSYRTANTEAFF. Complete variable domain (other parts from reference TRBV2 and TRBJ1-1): EPEVTQTPSHQVTQMGQEVILRCVPISNHLYFYWYRQILGQKVEFLVSFYNNEISEKSEIFDDQFSVERPDGSNFTLKIRSTKLEDSAMYFCASSYRTANTEAFFGQGTRLTVV.

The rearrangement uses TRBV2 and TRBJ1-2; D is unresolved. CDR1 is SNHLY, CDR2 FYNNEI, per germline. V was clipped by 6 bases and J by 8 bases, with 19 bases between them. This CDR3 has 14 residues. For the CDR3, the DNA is TGTGCCAGCAGACCCGGACTAGCGGGAACCGGCTACACCTTC. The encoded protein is CASRPGLAGTGYTF.

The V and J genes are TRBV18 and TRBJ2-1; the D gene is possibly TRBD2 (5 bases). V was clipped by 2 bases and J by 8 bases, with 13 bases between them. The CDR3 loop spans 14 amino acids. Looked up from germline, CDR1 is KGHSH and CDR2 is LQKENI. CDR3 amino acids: CASSPVRGMDEQFF. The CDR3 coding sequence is TGTGCCAGCTCACCAGTGAGAGGGATGGATGAGCAGTTCTTC.

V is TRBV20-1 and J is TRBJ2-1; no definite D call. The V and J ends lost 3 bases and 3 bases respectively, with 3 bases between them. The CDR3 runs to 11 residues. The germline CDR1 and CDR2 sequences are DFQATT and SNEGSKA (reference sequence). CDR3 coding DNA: TGCAGTGCTAGGTACTACAATGAGCAGTTCTTC. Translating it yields CSARYYNEQFF.

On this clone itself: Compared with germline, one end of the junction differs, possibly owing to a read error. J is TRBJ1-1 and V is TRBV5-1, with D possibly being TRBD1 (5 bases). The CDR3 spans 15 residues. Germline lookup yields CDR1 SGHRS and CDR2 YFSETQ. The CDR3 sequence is CASSLADDRNTEASF. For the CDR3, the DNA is TGCGCCAGCAGCTTGGCCGACGACAGAAACACTGAAGCTTCCTTT.

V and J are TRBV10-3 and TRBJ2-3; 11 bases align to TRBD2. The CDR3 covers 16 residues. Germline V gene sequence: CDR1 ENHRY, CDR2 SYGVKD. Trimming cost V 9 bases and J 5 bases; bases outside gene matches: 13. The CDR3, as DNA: TGTGCCATAAATGAAGGGGCCGGGACTAGCGGAGATACGCAGTATTTT. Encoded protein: CAINEGAGTSGDTQYF.

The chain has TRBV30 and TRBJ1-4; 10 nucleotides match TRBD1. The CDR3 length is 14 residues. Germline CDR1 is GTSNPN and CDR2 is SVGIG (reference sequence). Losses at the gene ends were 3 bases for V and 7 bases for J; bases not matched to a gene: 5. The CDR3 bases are TGTGCCTGGAGGGGGGGGGACAGGGGTGAAAAACTGTTTTTT. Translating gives CAWRGGDRGEKLFF.

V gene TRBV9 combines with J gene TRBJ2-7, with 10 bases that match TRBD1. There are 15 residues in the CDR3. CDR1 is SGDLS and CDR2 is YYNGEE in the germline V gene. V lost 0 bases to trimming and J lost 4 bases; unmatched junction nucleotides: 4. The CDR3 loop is CASSVATGQGYEQYF. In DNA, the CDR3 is TGTGCCAGCAGCGTAGCTACGGGACAGGGGTACGAGCAGTACTTC.

The chain's CDR3 is CASSLVGTSGWTTEEEQFF. The CDR3, as DNA: TGCGCCAGCAGCTTGGTCGGGACTAGCGGGTGGACGACCGAGGAGGAGCAGTTCTTC. The chain recombines TRBV5-1 with TRBJ2-1; TRBD2 matches 12 bases. Losses at the gene ends were 0 bases for V and 10 bases for J; bases not matched to a gene: 17. This CDR3 has 19 amino acids. Germline V gene lookup returns CDR1 SGHRS and CDR2 YFSETQ.

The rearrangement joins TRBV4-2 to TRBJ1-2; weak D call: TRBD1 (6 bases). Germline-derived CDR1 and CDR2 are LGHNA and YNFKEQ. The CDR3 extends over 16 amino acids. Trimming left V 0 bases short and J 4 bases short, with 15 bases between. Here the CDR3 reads CASSQDPDSGSYGYTF. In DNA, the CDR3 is TGTGCCAGCAGCCAAGACCCGGACAGCGGGAGCTATGGCTACACCTTC.

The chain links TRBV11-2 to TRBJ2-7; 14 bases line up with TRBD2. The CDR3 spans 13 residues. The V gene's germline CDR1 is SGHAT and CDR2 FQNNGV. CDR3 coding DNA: TGTGCCAGCAGCTCCCGACTAGCGGGAGGGCAAGACGTC. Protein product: CASSSRLAGGQDV.

CDR3 amino acids: CASSRTRVAGANVLTF. For the CDR3, the DNA is TGCGCCAGCAGCCGAACGAGGGTGGCTGGGGCCAACGTCCTGACTTTC. The chain couples TRBV5-1 to TRBJ2-6; the D gene is possibly TRBD2 (5 bases). Germline CDR1 reads SGHRS; CDR2 reads YFSETQ. With 4 bases removed from V and 2 bases from J, the gap between germline ends came to 13 bases. The CDR3 is made up of 16 amino acids.

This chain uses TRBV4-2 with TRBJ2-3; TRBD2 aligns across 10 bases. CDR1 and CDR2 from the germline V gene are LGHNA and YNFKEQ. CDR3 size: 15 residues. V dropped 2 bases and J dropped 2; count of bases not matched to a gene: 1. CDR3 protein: CASSQLAGATDTQYF. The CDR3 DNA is TGTGCCAGCAGCCAACTAGCGGGGGCCACAGATACGCAGTATTTT.

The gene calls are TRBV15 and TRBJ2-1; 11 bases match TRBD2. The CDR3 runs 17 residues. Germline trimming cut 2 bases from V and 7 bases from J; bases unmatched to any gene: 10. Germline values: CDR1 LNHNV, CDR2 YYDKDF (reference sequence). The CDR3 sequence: CATSRLPGLAVQNEQFF. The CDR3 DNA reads TGTGCCACCAGCAGATTACCGGGACTAGCGGTACAAAATGAGCAGTTCTTC.